Below, 13 T cell receptor beta chains from the same sample are listed, as sequenced in a study of CD4 and CD8 cells across lung adenocarcinoma regions. TCRdb recomputed calls from the PCR reads with MiXCR, one row per CDR3 protein. The table has over 20,000 distinct CDR3 sequences, about 50% seen once; the top ten hold under 35%. The sequencing input was CD8+ T cells from the center of a lung tumor. Receptors originate from a female donor with lung adenocarcinoma. The CD4 and CD8 labels of this study may be unreliable.

This clonotype is classed as medium-sized. The rearrangement links TRBV6-1 to TRBJ1-2; perhaps TRBD1 as D (5 bases). V lost 10 bases and J 8 bases, leaving 20 bases between the germline ends. The germline CDR1 and CDR2 sequences are MNHNS and SASEGT. The CDR3 totals 13 residues. CDR3 coding DNA: TGTGCCACTCGGCGGCCGGGGGTAATCGGCTACACCTTC. It encodes CATRRPGVIGYTF.

The genes are TRBV6-1 and TRBJ2-1; 7 bases align to TRBD2. This CDR3 spans 15 amino acids. Germline-derived CDR1 and CDR2 are MNHNS and SASEGT. V gave up 1 base and J gave up 0 bases; unmatched junction bases: 0. Here the CDR3 reads CASSEGGGSYNEQFF. The CDR3 DNA follows: TGTGCCAGCAGTGAAGGGGGGGGCTCCTACAATGAGCAGTTCTTC.

This clonotype was found once. This chain uses TRBV4-1 with TRBJ1-4; 9 nucleotides agree with TRBD1. The CDR3 has 16 residues. J lost 5 bases, V lost 4 bases, and 8 bases had no gene match. Germline V gene lookup returns CDR1 MGHRA and CDR2 YSYEKL. The chain's CDR3 is CASSPTGTGTNEKLFF. For the CDR3, the DNA is TGCGCCAGCAGCCCTACTGGGACAGGGACAAATGAAAAACTGTTTTTT.

The V and J genes are TRBV25-1 and TRBJ2-3, with a tentative D call TRBD2 (6 bases). Judging by the DNA end, TRBJ2-7 fits better; the J call may be wrong. CDR3 size: 14 residues. In germline, CDR1 is MGHDK, CDR2 SYGVNS. The DNA of the CDR3 is TGTGCCAGCAGTGACACTGGAGGGCCAGAGACGCAGTACTTC. Translating gives CASSDTGGPETQYF.

The chain is built from TRBV7-2 and TRBJ2-5; D call uncertain. Judging by the DNA end, TRBJ2-7 fits better; the J call may be wrong. Germline CDR1 and CDR2: SGHTA and FQGNSA. The CDR3 has 11 amino acids. The CDR3 DNA reads TGTGCCAGCAGCCCCTTCTACGAGCAGTACTTC. Translated, it gives CASSPFYEQYF.

The chain employs TRBV20-1 and TRBJ1-1, with 11 nucleotides matching TRBD1. Trimming removed 3 bases from V and 7 bases from J; junction bases left unmatched: 7. CDR3 length: 14 residues. Germline V gene sequence: CDR1 DFQATT, CDR2 SNEGSKA (reference sequence). The CDR3 nucleotides read TGCAGTGCTAGGGACGGGACAGGGGGACTTGAAGCTTTCTTT. Amino acid sequence: CSARDGTGGLEAFF.

There are a few counts of this clonotype. This chain links TRBV25-1 with TRBJ2-1; a weak D match, TRBD2 (7 bases). The V gene lost 5 bases and the J gene lost 4 bases, with 9 bases spanning the gap. The germline V gene encodes CDR1 MGHDK and CDR2 SYGVNS. The CDR3 runs 13 residues. This chain's CDR3 is CASSKGGYNEQFF. The DNA for the CDR3 is TGTGCCAGCAGTAAGGGGGGGTACAATGAGCAGTTCTTC.

The J gene is TRBJ2-7, the V gene TRBV27; 7 bases fit TRBD2. The junction had 9 bases not matched to a gene; V was cut back by 4 bases and J by 3 bases. Germline V CDR1 and CDR2: MNHEY, SMNVEV (reference sequence). The CDR3 contains 15 residues. CDR3 sequence: CASSSLSGTSYEQYF. The DNA for the CDR3 is TGTGCCAGCAGTTCATTAAGCGGGACGAGCTACGAGCAGTACTTC.

In this sample, this clonotype turned up many times. V and J are TRBV12-3 or TRBV12-4 and TRBJ1-1; D uncertain. Trimming shortened V by 5 bases and J by 2 bases, and 6 bases separated the two germline ends. The CDR3 spans 12 residues. CDR3: CASSLANTEAFF. CDR3 coding DNA: TGTGCCAGCAGTCTCGCAAACACTGAAGCTTTCTTT.

The chain recombines TRBV27 with TRBJ2-1; D is possibly TRBD1 (7 bases). The CDR3 has 16 residues. Germline V lookup: CDR1 MNHEY, CDR2 SMNVEV (reference sequence). The ends were cut back, 4 bases at V and 4 bases at J, with 17 bases in the middle. Here the CDR3 DNA reads TGTGCCAGCAGTTGGCGGGGACAGAGGGGTTACAATGAGCAGTTCTTC. It translates to CASSWRGQRGYNEQFF.

In its sample, this clonotype was seen a few times. Compared with germline, one end of the junction differs, possibly owing to a read error. The chain has TRBV10-3 and TRBJ2-3; 9 positions match TRBD2. Germline CDR1 is ENHRY and CDR2 is SYGVKD. The CDR3 has 15 residues. This CDR3 is CAMGEGAGGEETQYF. CDR3 bases: TGTGCCATGGGTGAGGGGGCGGGAGGGGAAGAGACGCAGTATTTC.

This clonotype was seen only a few times. V gene TRBV6-1 combines with J gene TRBJ2-3, with TRBD2 matching over 8 bases. The CDR3 has 15 residues. V dropped 5 bases and J dropped 10; count of bases not matched to a gene: 14. Germline CDR1 reads MNHNS; CDR2 reads SASEGT. The CDR3 sequence is CASSPGLARSEAQYF. The CDR3 region has the DNA TGTGCCAGCAGTCCTGGACTAGCAAGGTCAGAAGCGCAGTATTTT.

This clonotype was recorded only once. This chain joins TRBV27 and TRBJ2-4; 8 positions match TRBD2. Germline V gene sequence: CDR1 MNHEY, CDR2 SMNVEV (reference sequence). V was clipped by 10 bases and J by 12 bases; unmatched bases: 14. The CDR3 has 13 amino acids. The CDR3 region is CATGGRAKNTQYF. DNA for the CDR3: TGTGCCACGGGGGGGCGAGCCAAAAATACTCAGTACTTC.